This TCR beta chain derives from a study of blood T cell repertoires in COVID-19. The wider study: The origin of the acute and convalescent COVID-19 samples was the United States, Italy and Spain.

In the study's own analysis: By means of reference gene primer amplification, nucleated cell counts were estimated. The protocol was immunoSEQ multiplex PCR, while the TCRdb copy is restricted to in-frame clones and leaves out a portion. That table furnishes V, J and clone size, whereas the DNA furnished D and trimming. The data show about 200,000 clones, 88% seen once. This clone was seen many times. CDR1 and CDR2 from the germline V gene are SQVTM and ANQGSEA. The CDR3 extends over 13 amino acids. The V end lost 3 bases, the J end lost 0 bases, and 6 bases lay between the germline ends. The source material was peripheral blood. The sequence came from a middle-aged man with active or convalescent COVID-19. The J gene is TRBJ1-3, the V gene TRBV29-1, with unresolved D. CDR3 DNA sequence: TGCAGCGTTGACTCGAGCTCTGGAAACACCATATATTTT. Translation: CSVDSSSGNTIYF. The entire variable domain, with the rest obtained from reference TRBV29-1 and TRBJ1-3, is as follows: SAVISQKPSRDICQRGTSLTIQCQVDSQVTMMFWYRQQPGQSLTLIATANQGSEATYESGFVIDKFPISRPNLTFSTLTVSNMSPEDSSIYLCSVDSSSGNTIYFGEGSWLTVV.